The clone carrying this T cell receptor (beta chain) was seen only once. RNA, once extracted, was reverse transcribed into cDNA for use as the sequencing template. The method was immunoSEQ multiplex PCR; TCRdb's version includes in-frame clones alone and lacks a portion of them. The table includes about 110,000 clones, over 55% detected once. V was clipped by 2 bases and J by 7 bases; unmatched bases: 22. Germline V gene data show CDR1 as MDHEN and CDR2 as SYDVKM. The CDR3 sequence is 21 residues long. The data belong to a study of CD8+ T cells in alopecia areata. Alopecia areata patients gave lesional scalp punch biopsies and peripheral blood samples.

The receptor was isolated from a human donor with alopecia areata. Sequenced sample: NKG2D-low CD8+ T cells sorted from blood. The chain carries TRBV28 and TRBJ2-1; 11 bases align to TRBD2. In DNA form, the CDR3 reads TGTGCCAGCAGTTTAAAGTTGTGGGACAGGGCGAAGGGACTAGCGGATAATGAGCAGTTCTTC. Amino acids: CASSLKLWDRAKGLADNEQFF.